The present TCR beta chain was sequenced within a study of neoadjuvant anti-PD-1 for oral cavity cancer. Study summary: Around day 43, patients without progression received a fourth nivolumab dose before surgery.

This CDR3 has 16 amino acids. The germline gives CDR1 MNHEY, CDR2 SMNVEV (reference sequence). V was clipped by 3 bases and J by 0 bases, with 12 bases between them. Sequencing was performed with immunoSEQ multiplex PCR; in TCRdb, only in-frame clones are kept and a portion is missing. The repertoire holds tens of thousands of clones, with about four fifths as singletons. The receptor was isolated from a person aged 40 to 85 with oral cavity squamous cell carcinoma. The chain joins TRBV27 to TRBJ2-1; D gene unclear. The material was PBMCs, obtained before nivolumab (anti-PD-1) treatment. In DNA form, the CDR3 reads TGTGCCAGCAGTTTTAGTGGATACCTCTCCTACAATGAGCAGTTCTTC. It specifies CASSFSGYLSYNEQFF.